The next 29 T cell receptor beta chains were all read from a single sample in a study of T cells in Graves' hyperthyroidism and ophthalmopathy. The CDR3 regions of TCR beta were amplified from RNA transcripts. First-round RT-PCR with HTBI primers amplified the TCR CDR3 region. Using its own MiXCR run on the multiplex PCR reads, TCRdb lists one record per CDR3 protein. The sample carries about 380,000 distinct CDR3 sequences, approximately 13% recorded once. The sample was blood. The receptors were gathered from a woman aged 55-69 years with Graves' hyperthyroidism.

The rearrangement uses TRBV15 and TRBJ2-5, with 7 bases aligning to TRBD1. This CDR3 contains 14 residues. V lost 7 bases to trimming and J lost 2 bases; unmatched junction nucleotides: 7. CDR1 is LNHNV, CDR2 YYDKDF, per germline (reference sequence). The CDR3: CATKGAAKQETQYF. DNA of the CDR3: TGTGCCACCAAGGGGGCAGCAAAACAAGAGACCCAGTACTTC.

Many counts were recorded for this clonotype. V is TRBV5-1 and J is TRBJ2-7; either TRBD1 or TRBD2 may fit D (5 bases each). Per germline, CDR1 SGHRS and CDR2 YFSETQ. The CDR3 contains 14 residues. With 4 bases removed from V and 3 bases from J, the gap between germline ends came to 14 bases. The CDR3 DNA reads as TGCGCCAGCAGCCGGGACGGGCAGAGCTACGAGCAGTACTTC. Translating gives CASSRDGQSYEQYF.

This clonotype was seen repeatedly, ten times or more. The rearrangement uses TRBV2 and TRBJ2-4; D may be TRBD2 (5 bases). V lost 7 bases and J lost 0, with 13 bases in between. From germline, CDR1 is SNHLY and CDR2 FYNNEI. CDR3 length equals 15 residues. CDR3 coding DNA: TGTGCCAGCAAGGAGGTACGGCTAGCCAAAAACATTCAGTACTTC. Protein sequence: CASKEVRLAKNIQYF.

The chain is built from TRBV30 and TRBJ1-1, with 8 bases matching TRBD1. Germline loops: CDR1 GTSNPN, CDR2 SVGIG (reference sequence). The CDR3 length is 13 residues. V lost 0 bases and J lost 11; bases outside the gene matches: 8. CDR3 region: CAWSVQDRARAFF. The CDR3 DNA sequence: TGTGCCTGGAGTGTACAGGACAGGGCCCGGGCTTTCTTT.

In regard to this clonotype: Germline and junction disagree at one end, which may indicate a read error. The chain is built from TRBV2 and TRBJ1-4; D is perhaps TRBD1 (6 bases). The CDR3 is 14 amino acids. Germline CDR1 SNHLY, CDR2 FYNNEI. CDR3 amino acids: CASSIQGAGEKLSF. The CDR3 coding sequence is TGTGCCAGCAGTATACAGGGCGCTGGAGAAAAACTGTCTTTT.

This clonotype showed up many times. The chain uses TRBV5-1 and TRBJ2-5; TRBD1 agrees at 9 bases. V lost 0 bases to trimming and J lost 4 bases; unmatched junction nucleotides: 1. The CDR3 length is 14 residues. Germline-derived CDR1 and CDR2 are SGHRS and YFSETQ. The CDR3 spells CASSLGTGAETQYF. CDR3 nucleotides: TGCGCCAGCAGCTTGGGGACAGGGGCAGAGACCCAGTACTTC.

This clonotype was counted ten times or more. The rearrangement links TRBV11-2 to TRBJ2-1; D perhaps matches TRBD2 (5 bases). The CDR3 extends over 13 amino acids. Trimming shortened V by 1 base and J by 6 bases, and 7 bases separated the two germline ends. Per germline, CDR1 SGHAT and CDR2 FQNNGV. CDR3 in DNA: TGTGCCAGCAGCTTAGCTGGAGGCAATGAGCAGTTCTTC. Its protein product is CASSLAGGNEQFF.

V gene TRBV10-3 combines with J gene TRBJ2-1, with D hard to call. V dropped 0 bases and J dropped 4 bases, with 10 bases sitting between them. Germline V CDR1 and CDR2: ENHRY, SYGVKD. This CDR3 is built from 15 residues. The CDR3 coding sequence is TGTGCCATCAGTGAGTCGATGGTACTATACAATGAGCAGTTCTTC. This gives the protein CAISESMVLYNEQFF.

The CDR3 DNA sequence: TGTGCCAGCAGTTTGGACCTTGGACAGCGTTACGAGCAGTACTTC. This sequence encodes CASSLDLGQRYEQYF. The gene calls are TRBV28 and TRBJ2-7; a weak D match, TRBD1 (6 bases). Germline V lookup: CDR1 MDHEN, CDR2 SYDVKM. V gave up 3 bases and J gave up 4 bases, with 16 bases separating them. The CDR3 length is 15 residues.

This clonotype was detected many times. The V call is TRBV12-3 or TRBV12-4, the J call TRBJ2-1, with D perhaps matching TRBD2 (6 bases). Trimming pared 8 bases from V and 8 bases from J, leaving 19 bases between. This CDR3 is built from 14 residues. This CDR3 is CASLQWDSSHEQFF. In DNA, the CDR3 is TGTGCCAGCCTCCAGTGGGACTCGTCCCATGAGCAGTTCTTC.

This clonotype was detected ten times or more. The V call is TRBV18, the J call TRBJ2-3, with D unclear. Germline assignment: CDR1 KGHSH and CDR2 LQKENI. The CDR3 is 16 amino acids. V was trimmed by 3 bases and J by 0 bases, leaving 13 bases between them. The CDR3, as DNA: TGTGCCAGCTCACCCCAACAGAGCAAGAGCACAGATACGCAGTATTTT. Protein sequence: CASSPQQSKSTDTQYF.

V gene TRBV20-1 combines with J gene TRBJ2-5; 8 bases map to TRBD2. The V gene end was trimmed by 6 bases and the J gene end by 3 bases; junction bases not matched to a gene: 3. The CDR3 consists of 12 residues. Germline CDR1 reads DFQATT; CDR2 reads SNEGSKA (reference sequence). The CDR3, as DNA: TGCAGTGCCGTGCGGGAGGAAGAGACCCAGTACTTC. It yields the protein CSAVREEETQYF.

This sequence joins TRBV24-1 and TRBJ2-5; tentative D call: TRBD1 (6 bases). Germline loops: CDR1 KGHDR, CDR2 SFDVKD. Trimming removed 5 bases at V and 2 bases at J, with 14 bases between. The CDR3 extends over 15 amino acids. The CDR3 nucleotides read TGTGCCACCAGTGGTCCACAGGGTGGACAAGAGACCCAGTACTTC. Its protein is CATSGPQGGQETQYF.

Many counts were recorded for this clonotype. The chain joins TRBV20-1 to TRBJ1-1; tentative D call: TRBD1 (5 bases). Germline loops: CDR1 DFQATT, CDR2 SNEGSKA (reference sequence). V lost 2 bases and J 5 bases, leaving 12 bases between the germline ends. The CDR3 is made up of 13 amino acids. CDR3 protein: CSARPPGGTEAFF. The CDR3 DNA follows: TGCAGTGCTAGACCCCCCGGGGGGACTGAAGCTTTCTTT.

The CDR3 loop is CASSLRPGQLYGYTF. CDR3 coding DNA: TGTGCCAGCAGCTTGAGACCTGGACAGCTCTATGGCTACACCTTC. The chain uses TRBV18 and TRBJ1-2; D perhaps matches TRBD1 (6 bases). The CDR3 loop spans 15 amino acids. V lost 8 bases and J lost 4, with 20 bases in between. CDR1 and CDR2 from the germline V gene are KGHSH and LQKENI. Combining the CDR3 with reference TRBV18 and TRBJ1-2 gives the whole variable domain NAGVMQNPRHLVRRRGQEARLRCSPMKGHSHVYWYRQLPEEGLKFMVYLQKENIIDESGMPKERFSAEFPKEGPSILRIQQVVRGDSAAYFCASSLRPGQLYGYTFGSGTRLTVV.

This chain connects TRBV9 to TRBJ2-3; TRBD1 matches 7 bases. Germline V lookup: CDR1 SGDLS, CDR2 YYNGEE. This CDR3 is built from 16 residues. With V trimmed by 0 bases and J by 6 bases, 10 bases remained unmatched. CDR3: CASSVAGQGVLDTQYF. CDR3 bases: TGTGCCAGCAGCGTAGCGGGTCAGGGGGTGCTGGATACGCAGTATTTT.

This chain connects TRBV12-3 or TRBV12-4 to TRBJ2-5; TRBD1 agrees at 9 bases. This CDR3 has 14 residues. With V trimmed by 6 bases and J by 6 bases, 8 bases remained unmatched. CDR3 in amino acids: CASSGTGSFKTQYF. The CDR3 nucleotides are TGTGCCAGCAGCGGGACAGGGAGTTTCAAGACCCAGTACTTC.

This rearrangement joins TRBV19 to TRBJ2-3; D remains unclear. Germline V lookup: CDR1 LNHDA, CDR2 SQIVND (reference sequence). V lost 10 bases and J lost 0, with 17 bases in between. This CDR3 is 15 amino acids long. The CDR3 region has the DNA TGTGCCACCCGAACCCGGGCGGTAAGCACAGATACGCAGTATTTT. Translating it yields CATRTRAVSTDTQYF.

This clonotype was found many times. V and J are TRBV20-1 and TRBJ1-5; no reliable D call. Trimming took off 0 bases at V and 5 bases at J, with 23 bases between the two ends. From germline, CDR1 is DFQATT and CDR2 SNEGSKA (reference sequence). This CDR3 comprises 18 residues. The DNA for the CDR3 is TGCAGTGCTAGAGATCTAGAACCCACGGGTTTATACGATCAGCCCCAGCATTTT. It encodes CSARDLEPTGLYDQPQHF.

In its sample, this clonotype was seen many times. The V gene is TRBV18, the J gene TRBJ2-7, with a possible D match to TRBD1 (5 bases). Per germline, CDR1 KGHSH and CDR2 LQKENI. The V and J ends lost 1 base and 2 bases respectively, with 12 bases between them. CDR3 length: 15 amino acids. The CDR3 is CASSPQEGVTYEQYF. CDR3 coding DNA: TGTGCCAGCTCACCACAGGAAGGGGTTACCTACGAGCAGTACTTC.

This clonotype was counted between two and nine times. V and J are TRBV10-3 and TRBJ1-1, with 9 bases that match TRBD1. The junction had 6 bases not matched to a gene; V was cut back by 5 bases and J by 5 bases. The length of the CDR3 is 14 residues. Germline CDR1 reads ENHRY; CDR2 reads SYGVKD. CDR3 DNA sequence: TGTGCCATCAGTTTACAGGGGGCTAGGACTGAAGCTTTCTTT. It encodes CAISLQGARTEAFF.

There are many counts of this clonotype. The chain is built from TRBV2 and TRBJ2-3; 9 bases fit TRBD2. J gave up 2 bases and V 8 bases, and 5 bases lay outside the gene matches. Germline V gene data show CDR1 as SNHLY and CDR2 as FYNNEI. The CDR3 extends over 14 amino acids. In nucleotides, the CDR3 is TGTGCCAGCCATAAGCGGGAGGTCACAGATACGCAGTATTTT. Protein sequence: CASHKREVTDTQYF.

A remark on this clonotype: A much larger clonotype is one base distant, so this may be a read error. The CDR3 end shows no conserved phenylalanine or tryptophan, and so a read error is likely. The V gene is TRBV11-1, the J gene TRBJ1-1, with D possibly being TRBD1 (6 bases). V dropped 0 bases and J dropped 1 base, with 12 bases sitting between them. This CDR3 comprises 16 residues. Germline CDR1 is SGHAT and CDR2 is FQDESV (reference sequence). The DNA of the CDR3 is TGTGCCAGCAGCTTAGCCCCAGGGGAAGGGAACACTGAAGCTTTCCTT. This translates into CASSLAPGEGNTEAFL.

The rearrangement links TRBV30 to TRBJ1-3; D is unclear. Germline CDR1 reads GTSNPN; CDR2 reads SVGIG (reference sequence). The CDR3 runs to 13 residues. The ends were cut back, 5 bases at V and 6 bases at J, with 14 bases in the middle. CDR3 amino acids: CAWRSRRANTIYF. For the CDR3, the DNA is TGTGCCTGGCGTTCAAGGAGAGCAAACACCATATATTTT.

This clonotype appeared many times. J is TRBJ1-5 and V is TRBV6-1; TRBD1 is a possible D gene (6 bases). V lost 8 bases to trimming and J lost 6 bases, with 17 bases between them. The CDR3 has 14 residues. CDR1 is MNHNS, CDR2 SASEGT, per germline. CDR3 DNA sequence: TGTGCCAGCTCGCGTACACAGGGAACTCAGCCCCAGCATTTT. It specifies CASSRTQGTQPQHF.

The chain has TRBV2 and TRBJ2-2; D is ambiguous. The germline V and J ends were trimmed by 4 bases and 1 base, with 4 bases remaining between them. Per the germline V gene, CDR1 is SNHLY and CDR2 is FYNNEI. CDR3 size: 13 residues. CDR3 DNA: TGTGCCAGCAGTGTGTTGAACACCGGGGAGCTGTTTTTT. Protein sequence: CASSVLNTGELFF.

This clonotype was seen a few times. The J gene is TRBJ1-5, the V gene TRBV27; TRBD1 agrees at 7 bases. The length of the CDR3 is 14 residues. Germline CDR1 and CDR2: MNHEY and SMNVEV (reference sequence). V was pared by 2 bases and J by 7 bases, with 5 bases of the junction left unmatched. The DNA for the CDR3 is TGTGCCAGCAGTTTACAAGGGGGCATGCAGCCCCAGCATTTT. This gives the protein CASSLQGGMQPQHF.

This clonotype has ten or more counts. The CDR3 region has the DNA TGTGCCAGCAGCTTAGACAGACATACGCAGTATTTT. This encodes CASSLDRHTQYF. The genes are TRBV7-2 and TRBJ2-3; D is ambiguous. The CDR3 has 12 amino acids. Germline V gene lookup returns CDR1 SGHTA and CDR2 FQGNSA. V was pared by 1 base and J by 7 bases, with 6 bases between.

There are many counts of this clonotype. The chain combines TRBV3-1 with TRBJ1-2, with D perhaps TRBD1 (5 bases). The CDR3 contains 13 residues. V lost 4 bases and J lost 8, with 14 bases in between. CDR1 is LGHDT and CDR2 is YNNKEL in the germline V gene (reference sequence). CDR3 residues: CASSPRDSGGYTF. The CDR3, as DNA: TGTGCCAGCAGCCCCAGGGACTCTGGGGGCTACACCTTC.